The clone carrying this T cell receptor (beta chain) was seen only a few times. Its antigen is not identified. Attachment of unique molecular identifiers to individual cDNA molecules was performed. TCRdb reprocessed the 5' RACE reads via MiXCR and lists one record per CDR3 protein. The sample holds roughly 40,000 distinct CDR3 sequences, approximately 6% seen once. This CDR3 spans 13 amino acids. V was clipped by 6 bases and J by 6 bases, with 15 bases between them. Germline lookup yields CDR1 MNHEY and CDR2 SVGAGI. These data originate in a study of early T cells in non-severe SARS-CoV-2 infection. Study at large: Chains were unpaired, as sequencing was done on bulk RNA from unsorted whole blood. General observations from the study: VDJdb-based matching was biased toward anti-spike CD8 responses and missed private and CD4 specificities.

This TCR was recovered from an adult who was a healthcare worker with PCR-confirmed SARS-CoV-2 infection or an uninfected control (not recorded which). Sequenced sample: whole blood. The chain links TRBV6-5 to TRBJ2-7; D possibly corresponds to TRBD2 (6 bases). The CDR3 loop is CASSGTSRSEQYF. CDR3 sequence (DNA): TGTGCCAGCAGCGGGACTTCCCGCAGCGAGCAGTACTTC.